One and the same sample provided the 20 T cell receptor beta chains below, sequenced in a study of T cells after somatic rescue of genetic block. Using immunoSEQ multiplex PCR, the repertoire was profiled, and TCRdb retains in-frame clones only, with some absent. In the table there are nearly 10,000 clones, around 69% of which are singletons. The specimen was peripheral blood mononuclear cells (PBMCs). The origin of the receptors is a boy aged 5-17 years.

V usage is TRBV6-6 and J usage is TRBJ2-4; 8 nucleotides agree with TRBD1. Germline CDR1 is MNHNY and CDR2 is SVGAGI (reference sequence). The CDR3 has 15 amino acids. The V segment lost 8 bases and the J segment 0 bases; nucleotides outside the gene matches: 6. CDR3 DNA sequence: TGTGCCAGCGGGACAGGACCTTTAGCCAAAAACATTCAGTACTTC. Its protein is CASGTGPLAKNIQYF.

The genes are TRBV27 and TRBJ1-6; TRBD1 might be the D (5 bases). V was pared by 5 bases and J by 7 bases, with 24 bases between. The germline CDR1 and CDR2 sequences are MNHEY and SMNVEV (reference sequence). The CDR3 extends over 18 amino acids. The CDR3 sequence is CASSLLGRWGSENSPLHF. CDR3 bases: TGTGCCAGCAGTCTGTTGGGGCGTTGGGGGAGTGAGAATTCACCCCTCCACTTT.

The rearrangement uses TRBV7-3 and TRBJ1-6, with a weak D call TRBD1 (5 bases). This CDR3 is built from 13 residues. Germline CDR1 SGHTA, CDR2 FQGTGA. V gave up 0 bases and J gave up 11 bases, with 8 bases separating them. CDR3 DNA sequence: TGTGCCAGCAGCTTAACGCAGGGTCCACCCCTCCACTTT. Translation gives CASSLTQGPPLHF.

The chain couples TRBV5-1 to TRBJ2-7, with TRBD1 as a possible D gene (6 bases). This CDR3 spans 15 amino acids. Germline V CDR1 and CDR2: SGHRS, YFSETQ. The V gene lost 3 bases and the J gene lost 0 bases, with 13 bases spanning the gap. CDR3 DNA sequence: TGCGCCAGCAGCTCTTATGGACAGAGCTCCTACGAGCAGTACTTC. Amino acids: CASSSYGQSSYEQYF.

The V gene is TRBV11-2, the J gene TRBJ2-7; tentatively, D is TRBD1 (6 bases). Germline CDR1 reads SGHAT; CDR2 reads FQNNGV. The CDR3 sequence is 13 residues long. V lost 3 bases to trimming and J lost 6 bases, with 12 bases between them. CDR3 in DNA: TGTGCCAGCAGCTTGGGACAAACTCTCGAGCAGTACTTC. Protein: CASSLGQTLEQYF.

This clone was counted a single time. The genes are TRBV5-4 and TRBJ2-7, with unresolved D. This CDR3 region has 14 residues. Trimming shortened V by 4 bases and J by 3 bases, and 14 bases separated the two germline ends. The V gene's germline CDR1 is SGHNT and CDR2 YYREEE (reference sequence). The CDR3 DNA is TGTGCCAGCAGCGCAACCGGGTCCTTCTACGAGCAGTACTTC. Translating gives CASSATGSFYEQYF.

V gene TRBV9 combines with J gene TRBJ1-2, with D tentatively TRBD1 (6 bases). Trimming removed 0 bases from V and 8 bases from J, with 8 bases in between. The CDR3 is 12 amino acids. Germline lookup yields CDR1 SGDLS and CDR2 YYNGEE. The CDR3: CASSVAGVGYTF. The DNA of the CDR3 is TGTGCCAGCAGCGTAGCAGGGGTAGGCTACACCTTC.

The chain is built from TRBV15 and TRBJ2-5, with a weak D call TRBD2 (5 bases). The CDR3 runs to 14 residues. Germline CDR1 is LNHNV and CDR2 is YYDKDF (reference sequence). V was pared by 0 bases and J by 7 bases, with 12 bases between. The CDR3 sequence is CATSRDRGRWTQYF. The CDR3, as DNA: TGTGCCACCAGCAGAGATCGGGGTCGGTGGACCCAGTACTTC.

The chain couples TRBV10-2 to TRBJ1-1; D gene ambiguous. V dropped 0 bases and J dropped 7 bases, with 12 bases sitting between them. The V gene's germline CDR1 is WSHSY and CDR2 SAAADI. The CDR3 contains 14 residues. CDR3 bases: TGCGCCAGCAGTGAGTCTCGGGCCCCTTATGAAGCTTTCTTT. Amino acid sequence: CASSESRAPYEAFF.

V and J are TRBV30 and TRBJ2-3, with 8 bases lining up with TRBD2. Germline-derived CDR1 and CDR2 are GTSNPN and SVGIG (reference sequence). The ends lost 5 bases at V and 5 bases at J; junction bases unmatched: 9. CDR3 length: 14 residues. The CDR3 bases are TGTGCCTGGGGTACGGGACTAGTTATAGATACGCAGTATTTT. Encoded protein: CAWGTGLVIDTQYF.

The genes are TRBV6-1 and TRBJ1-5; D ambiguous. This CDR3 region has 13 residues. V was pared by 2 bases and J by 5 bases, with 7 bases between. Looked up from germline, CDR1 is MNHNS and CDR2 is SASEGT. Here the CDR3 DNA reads TGTGCCAGCAGTGAAACTCGGGATCAGCCCCAGCATTTT. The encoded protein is CASSETRDQPQHF.

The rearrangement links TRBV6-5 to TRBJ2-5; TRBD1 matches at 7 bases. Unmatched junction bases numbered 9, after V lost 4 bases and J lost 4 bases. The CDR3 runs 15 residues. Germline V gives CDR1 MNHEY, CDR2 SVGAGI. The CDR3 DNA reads TGTGCCAGCAGTTCCTTCGAGGGGGCCCGAGAGACCCAGTACTTC. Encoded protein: CASSSFEGARETQYF.

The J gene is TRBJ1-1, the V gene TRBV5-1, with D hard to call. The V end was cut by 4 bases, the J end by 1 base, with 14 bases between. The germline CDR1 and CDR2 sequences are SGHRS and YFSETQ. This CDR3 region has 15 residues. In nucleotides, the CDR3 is TGCGCCAGCAGCCCCGGGTGGTGGGAGAACACTGAAGCTTTCTTT. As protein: CASSPGWWENTEAFF.

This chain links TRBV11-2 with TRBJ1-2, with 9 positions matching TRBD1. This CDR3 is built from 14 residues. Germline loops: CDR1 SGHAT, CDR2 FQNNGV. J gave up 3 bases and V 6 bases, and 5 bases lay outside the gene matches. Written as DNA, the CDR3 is TGTGCCAGCAGGGCCCGGGACAGGGACTATGGCTACACCTTC. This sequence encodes CASRARDRDYGYTF.

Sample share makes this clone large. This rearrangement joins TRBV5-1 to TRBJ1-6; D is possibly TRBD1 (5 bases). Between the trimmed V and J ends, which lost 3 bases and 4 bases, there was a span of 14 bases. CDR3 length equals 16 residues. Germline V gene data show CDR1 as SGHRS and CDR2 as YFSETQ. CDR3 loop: CASSSYDEGYNSPLHF. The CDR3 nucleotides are TGCGCCAGCAGCTCCTATGACGAGGGGTATAATTCACCCCTCCACTTT.

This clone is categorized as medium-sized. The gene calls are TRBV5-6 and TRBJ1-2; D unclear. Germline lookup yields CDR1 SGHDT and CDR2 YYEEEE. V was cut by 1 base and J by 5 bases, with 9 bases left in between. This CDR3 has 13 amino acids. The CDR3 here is CASSLYPVYGYTF. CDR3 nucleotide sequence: TGTGCCAGCAGCTTGTATCCGGTATATGGCTACACCTTC.

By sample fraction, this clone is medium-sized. The CDR3 coding sequence is TGTGCCATCAGTGAGTCCGAAGCGGGTCCTTACCCCGATTTGTACGAGCAGTACTTC. The encoded protein is CAISESEAGPYPDLYEQYF. The J gene is TRBJ2-7, the V gene TRBV10-3, with D possibly being TRBD2 (6 bases). This CDR3 spans 19 amino acids. The V end was cut by 0 bases, the J end by 4 bases, with 25 bases between. CDR1 and CDR2 (germline): ENHRY, SYGVKD.

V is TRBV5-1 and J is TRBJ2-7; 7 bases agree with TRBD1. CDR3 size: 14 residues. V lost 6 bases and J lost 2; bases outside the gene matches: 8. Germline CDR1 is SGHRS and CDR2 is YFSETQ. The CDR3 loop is CASNLQGSPYEQYF. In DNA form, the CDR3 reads TGCGCCAGCAATCTACAGGGGTCCCCCTACGAGCAGTACTTC.

CDR3 in DNA: TGTGCCAGCAGTGATATCTCACCCCTCCACTTT. Amino acids: CASSDISPLHF. The V call is TRBV6-1, the J call TRBJ1-6; D unclear. CDR3 length: 11 amino acids. Trimming took 3 bases from V and 10 from J, leaving 4 bases between them. The germline gives CDR1 MNHNS, CDR2 SASEGT.

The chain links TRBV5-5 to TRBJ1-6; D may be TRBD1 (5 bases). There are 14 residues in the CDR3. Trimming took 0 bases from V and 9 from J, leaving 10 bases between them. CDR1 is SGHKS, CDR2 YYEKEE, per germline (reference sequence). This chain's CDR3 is CASSLGVRASPLHF. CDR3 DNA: TGTGCCAGCAGCTTGGGGGTCAGGGCTTCACCCCTCCACTTT.